This TCR beta chain was observed in a study of neurological immune-mediated disorders (dated by TCRdb to the late 2010s). At the level of the whole study: Among the approximately 34 multiple sclerosis patients, relapsing-remitting MS accounted for around 31 and secondary progressive MS accounted for 3. Using UMI-based sequencing, the study compared peripheral blood TCR-beta repertoires from patients with HTLV-I-associated myelopathy (HAM/TSP), patients with multiple sclerosis, and healthy controls. The 106 TCR-beta libraries covered PBMC samples along with longitudinal samples, technical triplicates, and paired sorted CD4+ and CD8+ T-cell subsets. The cohort comprised 68 subjects: about 14 HAM/TSP patients, some 35 multiple sclerosis patients and some 20 healthy controls. The paper as a whole reports these results and caveats: In a phylogenetic analysis, the repertoires of 18 out of 34 MS patients fell into a single cluster of related CDR3 sequences, pointing to a possible signature at the repertoire level. TCR clonal expansion was highest in HAM/TSP patients and lowest in MS patients, with MS patients falling below even healthy controls. Across subjects, expanded clones never shared an identical CDR3 amino acid sequence, which suggests that the TCR-beta repertoires in every group were private. No clinical or MRI features were associated with the MS cluster, and the authors said that larger cohorts are needed.

This clonotype was detected many times. It has no known antigen specificity. No much larger clone exists at a distance of one base, and base qualities are not known. To synthesize cDNA, template-switch 5'RACE was performed with a primer carrying a 10-nucleotide random unique molecular identifier so that each TCR transcript was tagged. Every sequencing run yielded over 170 million TCR-beta sequences covering 15-18 subjects. The RNeasy kit was used for extraction of total RNA. The KAPA Real-time Library Amplification kit was used to amplify TCR-beta VDJ regions with primers targeting the TCR constant region and the 5'RACE anchor. A first PCR added sample indexes and Illumina adaptors, after which a second PCR increased the library yield. After Ampure bead purification, the TCR product of roughly 650 bp was size-selected on a 2% E-gel SizeSelection system. Before pooling, library quality was assessed on a Bioanalyzer, concentration was determined with Qubit, and library quantification was performed with the Kapa Library Quantification kit. Libraries were sequenced paired-end 2 x 150 bp on an Illumina HiSeq 2500. To increase sequence diversity, 25-30% phiX was spiked into each library pool. In the original analysis: Quality-filtered reads were processed with the UMI-based MiGEC pipeline, which removed over 80% of raw TCR sequences during error correction. VDJ genes were aligned to IMGT germline references, and each clonotype was defined by a unique CDR3 amino acid sequence together with V-J genes. Clonal expansion, Shannon diversity and CDR3 relatedness were evaluated with VDJtools (CalcPairwiseDistances, ClusterSamples), while phylogenetic trees were built in CLCbio workbench. Using coefficient-of-variation modelling across technical triplicates, the study counted a clone as expanded if it had at least 8 unique UMIs. TCRdb itself trimmed the public reads at Q25 with fastp, ran MiXCR and retained productive beta chains. Entries are consolidated by CDR3 protein sequence, retaining the most common genes and DNA. TCRdb's processing, not the authors', yielded these V and J calls. This sample lists 55,000 to 70,000 distinct CDR3 sequences; over 4% were detected once. About 5.8% of the sample is taken by the ten largest.

Unsorted PBMC libraries were generated from 2 million PBMCs stored in RNAlater at -80 °C until RNA extraction. The multiple sclerosis patients were enrolled in a US clinical protocol that evaluated disease progression with magnetic resonance imaging. PBMCs were separated from peripheral blood using Ficoll-Hypaque density gradient centrifugation and then cryopreserved in liquid nitrogen. The CDR1 and CDR2 encoded by the germline V gene are SGHRS and YFSETQ. The CDR3 starts with the cysteine, ends with the phenylalanine, and has 13 residues. This entry keeps only the CDR3 DNA: 39 bases, framed from base 1. V is reduced by 4 bases and J by 7 bases, leaving a spacing of 9 bases between them.

The specimen was PBMCs. The sequence links TRBV5-1 to TRBJ1-6, with the D gene uncertain. The receptor comes from a human donor with multiple sclerosis. The donor label of this sample is uncertain. The DNA sequence is given as TGCGCCAGCAGCCCATGGGCCAATTCACCCCTCCACTTT. Its protein product is CASSPWANSPLHF.